These 10 T cell receptor beta chains were all obtained from the same sample, sequenced in a study of CD8 T cells in Susac syndrome. cDNA came from around 0.5 to 1 ug RNA primed by random hexamers. TCRdb reprocessed the immunoSEQ multiplex PCR reads with MiXCR, giving one entry per CDR3 protein. The sample yields 210,000 or so distinct CDR3 sequences, over 90% seen once. Sequences were obtained from CD4+ T cells from PBMCs. Receptors originate from a human donor with Susac syndrome.

The chain recombines TRBV5-4 with TRBJ1-1, with 7 bases aligning to TRBD1. The germline V gene encodes CDR1 SGHNT and CDR2 YYREEE (reference sequence). J was trimmed by 0 bases and V by 3 bases; bases with no gene match: 8. The CDR3 has 16 residues. In nucleotides, the CDR3 is TGTGCCAGCAGCTCCTCCGGCAGGGGGATGAACACTGAAGCTTTCTTT. It yields the protein CASSSSGRGMNTEAFF.

This clonotype showed up just once. The rearrangement joins TRBV20-1 to TRBJ2-4; no clear D gene. In germline, CDR1 is DFQATT, CDR2 SNEGSKA (reference sequence). V shed 0 bases and J shed 0 bases, with 9 bases lying between them. This CDR3 is 15 amino acids long. DNA for the CDR3: TGCAGTGCTAGAGACGGTTCCCGAGCCAAAAACATTCAGTACTTC. Its translation is CSARDGSRAKNIQYF.

V and J are TRBV7-9 and TRBJ2-1; no clear D gene. CDR3 length: 11 amino acids. The ends were cut back, 4 bases at V and 7 bases at J, with 5 bases in the middle. CDR1 SEHNR and CDR2 FQNEAQ come from the germline V gene (reference sequence). Here the CDR3 DNA reads TGTGCCAGCAGCTGGGATAATGAGCAGTTCTTC. Its translation is CASSWDNEQFF. The full variable domain, rest sourced from reference TRBV7-9 and TRBJ2-1, is DTGVSQNPRHKITKRGQNVTFRCDPISEHNRLYWYRQTLGQGPEFLTYFQNEAQLEKSRLLSDRFSAERPKGSFSTLEIQRTEQGDSAMYLCASSWDNEQFFGPGTRLTVL.

This chain connects TRBV24-1 to TRBJ2-3; 7 nucleotides align to TRBD2. Germline CDR1 reads KGHDR; CDR2 reads SFDVKD. V lost 4 bases to trimming and J lost 1 base; unmatched junction nucleotides: 10. CDR3 size: 17 residues. The CDR3: CATSDLRTSPGTDTQYF. The CDR3 bases are TGTGCCACCAGTGACCTACGGACTAGTCCTGGCACAGATACGCAGTATTTT.

The V gene is TRBV19, the J gene TRBJ1-1; D perhaps matches TRBD1 (6 bases). This CDR3 region has 14 residues. Trimming cost V 0 bases and J 3 bases, with 8 bases left between them. CDR1 and CDR2 (germline): LNHDA, SQIVND (reference sequence). The CDR3 region is CASSIDEGDTEAFF. Written as DNA, the CDR3 is TGTGCCAGTAGTATAGATGAGGGGGACACTGAAGCTTTCTTT.

The V gene is TRBV20-1, the J gene TRBJ2-7; 8 bases line up with TRBD2. Germline trimming cut 7 bases from V and 3 bases from J; bases unmatched to any gene: 8. The CDR3 contains 13 residues. Looked up from germline, CDR1 is DFQATT and CDR2 is SNEGSKA (reference sequence). The CDR3 DNA follows: TGCAGTGGGGGTAGCGGGACCAACTACGAGCAGTACTTC. Residues: CSGGSGTNYEQYF.

V gene TRBV29-1 combines with J gene TRBJ2-1; tentative D call: TRBD1 (6 bases). This CDR3 has 14 residues. V lost 3 bases to trimming and J lost 4 bases, with 13 bases between them. Germline CDR1 and CDR2: SQVTM and ANQGSEA. The chain's CDR3 is CSVDTGLGYNEQFF. The CDR3 region has the DNA TGCAGCGTTGATACAGGGTTGGGGTACAATGAGCAGTTCTTC.

The J gene is TRBJ1-4, the V gene TRBV5-1; D is unclear. CDR1 and CDR2 from the germline V gene are SGHRS and YFSETQ. The CDR3 has 13 residues. With 2 bases removed from V and 7 bases from J, the gap between germline ends came to 9 bases. Here the CDR3 reads CASSFGMGEKLFF. The CDR3 DNA sequence: TGCGCCAGCAGCTTCGGGATGGGTGAAAAACTGTTTTTT.

V and J are TRBV6-2 or TRBV6-3 and TRBJ1-5; D is ambiguous. CDR3 size: 16 residues. V lost 8 bases and J lost 0, with 17 bases in between. CDR1 and CDR2 (germline): MNHEY, SVGEGT. The CDR3 protein is CASDPGRVRSNQPQHF. The CDR3 region has the DNA TGTGCCAGCGACCCGGGTCGGGTACGTAGCAATCAGCCCCAGCATTTT.

The chain recombines TRBV29-1 with TRBJ1-1; unclear D gene. This CDR3 is 13 amino acids long. V lost 7 bases, J lost 1 base, and 13 bases lay in between. The V gene's germline CDR1 is SQVTM and CDR2 ANQGSEA. The CDR3 is CSALPLANTEAFF. Here the CDR3 DNA reads TGCAGCGCTTTACCCCTCGCGAACACTGAAGCTTTCTTT. Full variable domain (outside the CDR3, taken from reference TRBV29-1 and TRBJ1-1): SAVISQKPSRDICQRGTSLTIQCQVDSQVTMMFWYRQQPGQSLTLIATANQGSEATYESGFVIDKFPISRPNLTFSTLTVSNMSPEDSSIYLCSALPLANTEAFFGQGTRLTVV.